The rows below give T cell receptor beta chains drawn from one sample of a study of naive and memory T cell subsets. TCRdb called the UMI-ligation and nested PCR reads again in MiXCR, with one record for every CDR3 protein. The repertoire has roughly 40,000 distinct CDR3 sequences, 13% of them found once; the top ten carry roughly 21%. Sequenced input: effector memory CD4+ T cells from blood. Receptors were obtained from a human donor in good health. The CDR3 runs from the conserved cysteine through the conserved F or W. Each record gives: D gene, clone size, V gene, J gene, CDR3 DNA, CDR3 protein. A D gene is named only where the DNA matches it firmly. Only part of the rows carry a size: once, few, many, or a class if the clone is expanded.

.,many,TRBV24-1,TRBJ2-3,TGTGCCACCAGTCAAGCCGATACGCAGTATTTT,CATSQADTQYF
.,few,TRBV2,TRBJ1-1,TGTGCCAGCGGCCGGGACGAGGGGCAAGCTTTCTTT,CASGRDEGQAFF
TRBD1,.,TRBV5-1,TRBJ2-1,TGCGCCAGCAGGTTTTCAGGGGGCGCGTACAATGAGCAGTTCTTC,CASRFSGGAYNEQFF
.,many,TRBV6-1,TRBJ1-1,TGTGCCAGCAGTGATGTCGGAGCTTTCTTT,CASSDVGAFF
.,.,TRBV2,TRBJ1-2,TGTGCCAGCCACCGGGGACGGACGAACTATGGCTACACCTTC,CASHRGRTNYGYTF
.,few,TRBV6-5,TRBJ1-5,TGTGCCAGCAGACTAGGCTCTGGGAGCAATCAGCCCCAGCATTTT,CASRLGSGSNQPQHF
.,.,TRBV14,TRBJ1-1,TGTGCCAGCAGCCAAGTCCCCCAGTCGGACACTGAAGCTTTCTTT,CASSQVPQSDTEAFF
TRBD2,few,TRBV20-1,TRBJ2-7,TGCAGTGCTAGAAGCCTAGCGGGATTCTACGAGCAGTACTTC,CSARSLAGFYEQYF
TRBD2,few,TRBV3-1,TRBJ2-5,TGTGCCAGCAGCCGCCGACTAGCGGGAGAGGTAGAGACCCAGTACTTC,CASSRRLAGEVETQYF
TRBD1,few,TRBV15,TRBJ1-2,TGTGCCACCAGCAGAGCCGGAGACAGGGGAGGTGGCTACACCTTC,CATSRAGDRGGGYTF
TRBD2,many,TRBV20-1,TRBJ2-5,TGCAGTGCTAGTCCGACTAGCGGGATGAGGAGCCAGTACTTC,CSASPTSGMRSQYF
.,few,TRBV5-1,TRBJ2-7,TGCGCCAGCAGCCCGGGGTCGGGGAGCTCCTACGAGCAGTACTTC,CASSPGSGSSYEQYF